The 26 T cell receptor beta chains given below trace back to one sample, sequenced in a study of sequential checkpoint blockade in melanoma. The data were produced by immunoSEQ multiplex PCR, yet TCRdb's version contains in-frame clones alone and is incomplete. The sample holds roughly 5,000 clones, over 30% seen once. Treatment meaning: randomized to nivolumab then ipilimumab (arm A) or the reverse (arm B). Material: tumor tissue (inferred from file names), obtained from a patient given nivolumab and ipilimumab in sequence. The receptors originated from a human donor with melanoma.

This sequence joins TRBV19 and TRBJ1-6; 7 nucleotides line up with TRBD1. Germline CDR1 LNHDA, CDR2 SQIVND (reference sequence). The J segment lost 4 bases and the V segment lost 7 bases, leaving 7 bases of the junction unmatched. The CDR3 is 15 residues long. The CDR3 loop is CASTLGQRYNSPLHF. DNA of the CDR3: TGTGCCAGTACCTTGGGACAGAGATATAATTCACCCCTCCACTTT. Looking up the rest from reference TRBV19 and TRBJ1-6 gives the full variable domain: DGGITQSPKYLFRKEGQNVTLSCEQNLNHDAMYWYRQDPGQGLRLIYYSQIVNDFQKGDIAEGYSVSREKKESFPLTVTSAQKNPTAFYLCASTLGQRYNSPLHFGNGTRLTVT.

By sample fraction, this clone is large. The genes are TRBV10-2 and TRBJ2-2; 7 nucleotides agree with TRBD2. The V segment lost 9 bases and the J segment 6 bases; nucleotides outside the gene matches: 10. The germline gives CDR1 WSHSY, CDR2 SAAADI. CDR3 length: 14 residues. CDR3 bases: TGCGCCAGTGGGCTAGCGGCTATATCCGGGGAGCTGTTTTTT. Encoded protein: CASGLAAISGELFF.

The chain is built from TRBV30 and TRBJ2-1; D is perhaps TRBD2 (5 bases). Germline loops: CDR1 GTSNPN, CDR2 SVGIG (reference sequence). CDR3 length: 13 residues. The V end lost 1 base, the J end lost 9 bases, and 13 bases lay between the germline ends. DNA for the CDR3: TGTGCCTGGAGTGCCCTAGGCGGGCGTGAGCAGTTCTTC. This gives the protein CAWSALGGREQFF.

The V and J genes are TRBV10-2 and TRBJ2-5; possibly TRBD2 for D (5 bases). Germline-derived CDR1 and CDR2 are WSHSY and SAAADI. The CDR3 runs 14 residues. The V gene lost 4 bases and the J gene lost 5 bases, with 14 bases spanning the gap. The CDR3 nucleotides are TGCGCCAGCAGTGGTGGGAGTCTCGAGGAGACCCAGTACTTC. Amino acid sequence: CASSGGSLEETQYF.

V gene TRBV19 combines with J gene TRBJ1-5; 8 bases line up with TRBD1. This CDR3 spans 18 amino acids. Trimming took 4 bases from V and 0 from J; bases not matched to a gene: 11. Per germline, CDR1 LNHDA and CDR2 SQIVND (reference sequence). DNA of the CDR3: TGTGCCAGTAGTAGATCCGGACAGGGTGTCTATAGCAATCAGCCCCAGCATTTT. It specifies CASSRSGQGVYSNQPQHF.

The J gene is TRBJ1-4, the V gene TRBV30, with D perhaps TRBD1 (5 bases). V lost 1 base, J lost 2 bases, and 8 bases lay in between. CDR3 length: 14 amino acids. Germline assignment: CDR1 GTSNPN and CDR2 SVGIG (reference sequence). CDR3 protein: CAWSEGQTNEKLFF. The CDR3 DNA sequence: TGTGCCTGGAGTGAGGGGCAGACTAATGAAAAACTGTTTTTT.

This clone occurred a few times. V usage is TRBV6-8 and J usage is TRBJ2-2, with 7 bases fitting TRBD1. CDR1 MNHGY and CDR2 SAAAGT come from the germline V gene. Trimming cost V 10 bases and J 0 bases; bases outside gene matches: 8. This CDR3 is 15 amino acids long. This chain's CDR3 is CAIAPGQTNTGELFF. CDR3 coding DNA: TGTGCCATCGCGCCGGGACAGACGAACACCGGGGAGCTGTTTTTT.

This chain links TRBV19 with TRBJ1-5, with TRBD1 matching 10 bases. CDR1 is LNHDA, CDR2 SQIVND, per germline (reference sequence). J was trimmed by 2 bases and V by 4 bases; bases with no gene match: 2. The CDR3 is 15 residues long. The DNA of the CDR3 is TGTGCCAGTAGTACCGGGACAGGGGGCAATCAGCCCCAGCATTTT. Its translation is CASSTGTGGNQPQHF.

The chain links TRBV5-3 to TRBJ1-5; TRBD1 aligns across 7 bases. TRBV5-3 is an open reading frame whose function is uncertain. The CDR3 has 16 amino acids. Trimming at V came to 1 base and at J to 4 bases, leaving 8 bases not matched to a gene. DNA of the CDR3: TGTGCCAGAAGCTTGTCAGGGGGTCGGAGGAATCAGCCCCAGCATTTT. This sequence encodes CARSLSGGRRNQPQHF.

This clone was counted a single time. CDR3 coding DNA: TGTGCCAGCAGCGCTCAAGCGGGGGGGCTAAATACGCAGTATTTT. It codes for CASSAQAGGLNTQYF. The V and J genes are TRBV9 and TRBJ2-3; the match to TRBD2 covers 10 bases. In germline, CDR1 is SGDLS, CDR2 YYNGEE. There are 15 residues in the CDR3. With V trimmed by 3 bases and J by 7 bases, 8 bases remained unmatched.

The DNA of the CDR3 is TGTGCCAGCAGTTTGGCGGGATACGAGCAGTACTTC. Protein sequence: CASSLAGYEQYF. The chain combines TRBV6-8 with TRBJ2-7; tentative D call: TRBD2 (6 bases). This CDR3 has 12 amino acids. V lost 4 bases and J lost 4, with 8 bases in between. CDR1 is MNHGY and CDR2 is SAAAGT in the germline V gene.

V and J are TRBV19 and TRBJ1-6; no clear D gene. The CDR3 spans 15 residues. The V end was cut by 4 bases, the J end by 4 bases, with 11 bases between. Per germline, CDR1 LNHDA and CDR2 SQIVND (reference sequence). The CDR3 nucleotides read TGTGCCAGTAGTACCCCGGGTCCTTATAATTCACCCCTCCACTTT. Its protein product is CASSTPGPYNSPLHF.

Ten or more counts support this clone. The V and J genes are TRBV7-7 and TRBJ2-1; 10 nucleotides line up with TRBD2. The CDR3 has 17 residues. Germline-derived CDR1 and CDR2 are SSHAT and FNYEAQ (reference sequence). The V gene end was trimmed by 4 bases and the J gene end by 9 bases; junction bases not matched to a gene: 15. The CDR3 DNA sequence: TGTGCCAGCAGCTCTATTACAGCGGGGGGGCACTTAACTGAGCAGTTCTTC. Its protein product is CASSSITAGGHLTEQFF.

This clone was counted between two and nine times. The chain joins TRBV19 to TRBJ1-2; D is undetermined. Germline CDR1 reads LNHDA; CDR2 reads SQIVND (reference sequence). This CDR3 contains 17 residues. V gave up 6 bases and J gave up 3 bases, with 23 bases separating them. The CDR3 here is CASSTIGSHIGYYGYTF. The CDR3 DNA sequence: TGTGCCAGTAGCACCATAGGATCCCACATCGGGTACTATGGCTACACCTTC.

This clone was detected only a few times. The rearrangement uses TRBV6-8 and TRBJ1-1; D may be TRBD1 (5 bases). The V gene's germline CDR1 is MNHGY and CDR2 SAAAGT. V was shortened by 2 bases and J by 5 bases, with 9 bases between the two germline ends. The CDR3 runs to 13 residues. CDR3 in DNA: TGTGCCAGCAGTTACGATTGGGGGACTGAAGCTTTCTTT. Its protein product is CASSYDWGTEAFF.

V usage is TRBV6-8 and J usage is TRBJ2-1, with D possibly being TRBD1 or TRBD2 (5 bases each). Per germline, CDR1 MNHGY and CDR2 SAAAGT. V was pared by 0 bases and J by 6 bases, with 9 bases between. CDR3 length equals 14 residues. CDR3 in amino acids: CASSYSGPLNEQFF. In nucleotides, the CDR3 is TGTGCCAGCAGTTACTCGGGACCTCTCAATGAGCAGTTCTTC.

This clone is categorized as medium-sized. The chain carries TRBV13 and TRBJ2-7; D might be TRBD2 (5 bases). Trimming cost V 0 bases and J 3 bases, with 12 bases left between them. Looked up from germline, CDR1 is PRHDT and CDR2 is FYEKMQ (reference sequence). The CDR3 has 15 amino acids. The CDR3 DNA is TGTGCCAGCAGCTTAGGCCGGGTAGGGAGCTACGAGCAGTACTTC. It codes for CASSLGRVGSYEQYF. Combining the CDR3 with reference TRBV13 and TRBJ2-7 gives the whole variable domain AAGVIQSPRHLIKEKRETATLKCYPIPRHDTVYWYQQGPGQDPQFLISFYEKMQSDKGSIPDRFSAQQFSDYHSELNMSSLELGDSALYFCASSLGRVGSYEQYFGPGTRLTVT.

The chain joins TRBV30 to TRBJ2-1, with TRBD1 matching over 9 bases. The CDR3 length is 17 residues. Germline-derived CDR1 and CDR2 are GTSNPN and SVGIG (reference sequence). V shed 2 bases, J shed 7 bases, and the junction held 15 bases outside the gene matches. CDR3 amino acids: CAWSPNRDRATSNEQFF. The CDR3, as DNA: TGTGCCTGGAGTCCAAATAGGGACAGGGCAACCTCGAATGAGCAGTTCTTC.

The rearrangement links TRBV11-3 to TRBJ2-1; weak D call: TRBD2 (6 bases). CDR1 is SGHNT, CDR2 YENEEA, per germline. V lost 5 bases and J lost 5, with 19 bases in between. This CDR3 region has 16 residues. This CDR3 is CASSPLDREADNEQFF. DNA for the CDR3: TGTGCCAGCAGCCCGCTCGATAGGGAGGCGGACAATGAGCAGTTCTTC.

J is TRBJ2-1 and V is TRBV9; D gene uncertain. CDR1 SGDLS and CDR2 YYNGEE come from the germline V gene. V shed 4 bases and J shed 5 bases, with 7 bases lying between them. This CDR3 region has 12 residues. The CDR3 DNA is TGTGCCAGCAGCAAGGAAAACAATGAGCAGTTCTTC. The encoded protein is CASSKENNEQFF. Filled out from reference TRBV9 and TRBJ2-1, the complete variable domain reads DSGVTQTPKHLITATGQRVTLRCSPRSGDLSVYWYQQSLDQGLQFLIQYYNGEERAKGNILERFSAQQFPDLHSELNLSSLELGDSALYFCASSKENNEQFFGPGTRLTVL.

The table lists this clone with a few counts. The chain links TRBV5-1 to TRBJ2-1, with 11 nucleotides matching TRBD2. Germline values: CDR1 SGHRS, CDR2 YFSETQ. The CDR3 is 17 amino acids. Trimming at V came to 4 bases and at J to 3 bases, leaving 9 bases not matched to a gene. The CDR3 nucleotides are TGCGCCAGCAGCCAAGAGTGGGGGACTAGCGGCTACAATGAGCAGTTCTTC. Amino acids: CASSQEWGTSGYNEQFF.

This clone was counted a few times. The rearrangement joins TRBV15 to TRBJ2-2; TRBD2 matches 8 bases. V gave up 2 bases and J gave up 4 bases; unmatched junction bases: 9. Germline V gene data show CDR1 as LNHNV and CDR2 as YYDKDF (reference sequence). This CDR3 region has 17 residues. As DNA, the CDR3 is TGTGCCACCAGCAGATTTGGTGAGACTAGCGTCACCGGGGAGCTGTTTTTT. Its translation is CATSRFGETSVTGELFF. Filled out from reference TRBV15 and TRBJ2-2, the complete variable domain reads DAMVIQNPRYQVTQFGKPVTLSCSQTLNHNVMYWYQQKSSQAPKLLFHYYDKDFNNEADTPDNFQSRRPNTSFCFLDIRSPGLGDTAMYLCATSRFGETSVTGELFFGEGSRLTVL.

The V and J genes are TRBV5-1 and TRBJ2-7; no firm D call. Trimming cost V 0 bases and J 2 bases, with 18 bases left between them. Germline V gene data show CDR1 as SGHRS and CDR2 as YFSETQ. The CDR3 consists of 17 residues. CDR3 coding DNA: TGCGCCAGCAGCTTGGCCCCCCGCGCACACCCTCCCTACGAGCAGTACTTC. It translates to CASSLAPRAHPPYEQYF.

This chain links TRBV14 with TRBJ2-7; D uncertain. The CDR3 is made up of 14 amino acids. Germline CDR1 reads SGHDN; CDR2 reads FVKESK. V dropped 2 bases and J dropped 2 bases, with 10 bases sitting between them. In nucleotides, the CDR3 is TGTGCCAGCAGCCAATTCCCCCGAACCTACGAGCAGTACTTC. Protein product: CASSQFPRTYEQYF.

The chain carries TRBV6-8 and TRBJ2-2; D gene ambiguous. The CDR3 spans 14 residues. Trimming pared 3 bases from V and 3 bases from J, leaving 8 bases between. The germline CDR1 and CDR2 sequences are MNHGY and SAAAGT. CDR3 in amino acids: CASSYGQYTGELFF. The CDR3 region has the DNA TGTGCCAGCAGTTATGGGCAATACACCGGGGAGCTGTTTTTT.

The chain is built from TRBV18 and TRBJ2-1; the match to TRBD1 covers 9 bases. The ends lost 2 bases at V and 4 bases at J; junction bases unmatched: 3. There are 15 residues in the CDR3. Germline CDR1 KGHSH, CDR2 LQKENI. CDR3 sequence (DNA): TGTGCCAGCTCACCAGGGACAGGGAGTTACAATGAGCAGTTCTTC. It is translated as CASSPGTGSYNEQFF. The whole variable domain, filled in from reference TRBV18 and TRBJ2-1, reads NAGVMQNPRHLVRRRGQEARLRCSPMKGHSHVYWYRQLPEEGLKFMVYLQKENIIDESGMPKERFSAEFPKEGPSILRIQQVVRGDSAAYFCASSPGTGSYNEQFFGPGTRLTVL.